Sequencing of this T cell receptor beta chain was carried out in a study of CD8 T cells in ankylosing spondylitis. Study-level results: In synovial fluid and blood from reactive arthritis, some motif variants were previously reported. Matched ankylosing spondylitis synovial fluid reportedly contained a significantly enriched population of disease-linked clones. A TCR beta motif of several highly homologous variants seemed to mark ankylosing spondylitis blood.

Making the TCR beta libraries involved quantitative 5'-RACE with molecular barcodes. TCRdb called the 5' RACE reads again in MiXCR, with one record for every CDR3 protein. This table has some 840,000 distinct CDR3 sequences, about 12% appearing once. This clonotype was found a few times. Its antigen is unknown. The germline V gene has CDR1 SGHTS and CDR2 YDEGEE. There are 13 residues in the CDR3. Trimming removed 2 bases from V and 5 bases from J, with 8 bases in between. Source material: blood, either unsorted or a sorted T cell fraction (not recorded which). This chain joins TRBV5-8 and TRBJ1-5; D gene unclear. This clonotype was obtained from a male donor with ankylosing spondylitis. CDR3 residues: CASSFETHQPQHF. The CDR3, as DNA: TGTGCCAGCAGCTTTGAGACCCATCAGCCCCAGCATTTT.